The rows below give T cell receptor beta chains drawn from one sample of a study of cytomegalovirus exposure and HLA in healthy donors. Here immunoSEQ multiplex PCR was the method, and the copy in TCRdb shows in-frame clones only, minus some. The table includes about 120,000 clones, more than 80% detected once. The sequenced material came from PBMCs. The receptors here all came from a male donor in good health and CMV-seronegative. Both conserved end residues are part of each CDR3. Each record gives: clone size, J gene, D gene, V gene, CDR3 DNA, CDR3 protein. D genes are given only for firm matches. Some rows have no size entry. The others give once, few or many, or a class for an expanded clone.

>once|TRBJ2-3|NA|TRBV7-6
TGTGCCAGCAGCTTAGGCCCAGGCCTCCAGGGGGATACGCAGTATTTT
CASSLGPGLQGDTQYF
>NA|TRBJ1-2|TRBD1|TRBV7-9
TGTGCCAGCAGCTCCGGGGACAGTATTGGCTACACCTTC
CASSSGDSIGYTF
>NA|TRBJ2-1|NA|TRBV7-6
TGTGCCAGCAGCTTCTCCGACACTGGCCAGTTCTTC
CASSFSDTGQFF
>NA|TRBJ2-1|TRBD2|TRBV5-1
TGCGCCAGCAGCTTGGGGTTTGGGGAGGGTGAGCAGTTCTTC
CASSLGFGEGEQFF
>NA|TRBJ1-1|TRBD1|TRBV7-2
TGTGCCAGCAGCTACGGGACAGGGCGGAACACTGAAGCTTTCTTT
CASSYGTGRNTEAFF
>NA|TRBJ2-3|NA|TRBV27
TGTGCCAGCAGGAGGAAATCGACAGGTTACTCTGTCACAGATACGCAGTATTTT
CASRRKSTGYSVTDTQYF
>NA|TRBJ1-5|NA|TRBV28
TGTGCCAGCATCCGGGACACATATCAGCCCCAGCATTTT
CASIRDTYQPQHF
>NA|TRBJ1-1|NA|TRBV6-1
TGTGCCAGCAGTGACTCGGGGGGCTGGACTGAAGCTTTCTTT
CASSDSGGWTEAFF
>NA|TRBJ2-7|TRBD1|TRBV6-4
TGTGCCAGCAGTGATCACCGCCAGGGACAGGGGTCCGAGCAGTACTTC
CASSDHRQGQGSEQYF
>NA|TRBJ2-6|NA|TRBV2
TGTGCCAGCACCCCCGACAGAGCTGGGGCCAACGTCCTGACTTTC
CASTPDRAGANVLTF
>NA|TRBJ1-2|TRBD1|TRBV14
TGTGCCAGCAGCCAAGAAACAGGGGGAGCGAATGGCTACACCTTC
CASSQETGGANGYTF
>once|TRBJ2-7|TRBD2|TRBV29-1
TGCAGCGTTGGAGGGGCGGGAGGTGCCTACGAGCAGTACTTC
CSVGGAGGAYEQYF
>NA|TRBJ2-1|TRBD2|TRBV7-3
TGTGCCAGCAGCTTAACAGCGGGGGGCTCCTACAATGAGCAGTTCTTC
CASSLTAGGSYNEQFF
>NA|TRBJ2-3|TRBD2|TRBV5-1
TGCGCCAGCAGTGGGACGGCGGGGGACGATACGCAGTATTTT
CASSGTAGDDTQYF
>NA|TRBJ2-5|NA|TRBV2
TGTGCCAGCATTCGGACTATCCAAGAGACCCAGTACTTC
CASIRTIQETQYF
>NA|TRBJ1-2|NA|TRBV2
TGTGCCAGCAGTAAAGACAGACCCGGTGGCTACACCTTC
CASSKDRPGGYTF
>NA|TRBJ2-7|TRBD1|TRBV5-1
TGCGCCAGCAGCGGGTCCGGGACAGACTACGAGCAGTACTTC
CASSGSGTDYEQYF
>NA|TRBJ1-2|NA|TRBV30
TGTGCCTGGAGTAGGGGCAGGCGAGAGAATGGTTACACCTTC
CAWSRGRRENGYTF
>NA|TRBJ1-2|NA|TRBV4-2
TGTGCCAGCAGCCATACTCTCCGGGGGGGCGATGGCTATGGCTACACCTTC
CASSHTLRGGDGYGYTF
>NA|TRBJ2-7|NA|TRBV6-1
TGTTTCAAGCAGAAGGCGGCATACGAGCAGTACTTC
CFKQKAAYEQYF
>NA|TRBJ2-3|TRBD1|TRBV6-4
TGTGCCAGCAGCACCGGGACAGGGTATTCAGATACGCAGTATTTT
CASSTGTGYSDTQYF
>NA|TRBJ2-2|NA|TRBV5-4
TGTGCCAGCAGCTTGGTTAGGGGAAGGACCGGGGAGCTGTTTTTT
CASSLVRGRTGELFF
>NA|TRBJ1-1|TRBD1|TRBV4-1
TGCGCCAGCAGCCAAGTCAGGGGGTCTGAAGCTTTCTTT
CASSQVRGSEAFF
>NA|TRBJ2-7|NA|TRBV6-6
TGTGCCAGCAGTTCCACGACTAGTGGCTCCTACGAGCAGTACTTC
CASSSTTSGSYEQYF
>NA|TRBJ2-7|NA|TRBV5-1
TGCGCCAGCAGCCCTCTTGCGGGGGCGCCCCACGAGCAGTACTTC
CASSPLAGAPHEQYF
>NA|TRBJ1-2|NA|TRBV10-1
TGCGCCAGCAGTGGTAGCTTGGGCTATGGCTACACCTTC
CASSGSLGYGYTF
>NA|TRBJ1-2|TRBD1|TRBV6-1
TGTGCCAGCAGTGAAACAGGAGGGGGCGCCCCGATGGGATATGGCTACACCTTC
CASSETGGGAPMGYGYTF
>NA|TRBJ2-7|TRBD1|TRBV11-2
TGTGCCAGCAGCTTACCGGGACAGGGATCCTACGAGCAGTACTTC
CASSLPGQGSYEQYF
>NA|TRBJ2-1|NA|TRBV5-4
TGTGCCAGCAGCTCTGGATCCTCCAGGGTTCGCAATGAGCAGTTCTTC
CASSSGSSRVRNEQFF
>NA|TRBJ1-4|NA|TRBV28
TGTGCCAGCAGGCCAGGGTCTGGAGATGAAAAACTGTTTTTT
CASRPGSGDEKLFF
>NA|TRBJ1-5|TRBD1|TRBV25-1
TGTGCCAGCAGTGAAATGGGGGACAGTTATAGCAATCAGCCCCAGCATTTT
CASSEMGDSYSNQPQHF
>NA|TRBJ2-3|NA|TRBV12-5
TGTGCTAGTGGGCCGGGCGGGTACTCTCTCTCAGATACGCAGTATTTT
CASGPGGYSLSDTQYF
>NA|TRBJ2-2|NA|TRBV11-3
TGTGCCAGCAGCGCGGGCGTTCACACCGGGGAGCTGTTTTTT
CASSAGVHTGELFF
>NA|TRBJ2-3|TRBD2|TRBV7-2
TGTGCCAGCAGCTTACGGCTAGCGGTCGAGTTGGAACAAGATACGCAGTATTTT
CASSLRLAVELEQDTQYF
>NA|TRBJ2-7|NA|TRBV7-9
TGTGCCAGCAGTCCAGGACTTTTTGTCAACTCCTACGAGCAGTACTTC
CASSPGLFVNSYEQYF
>NA|TRBJ2-3|NA|TRBV5-6
TGTGCCAGCAGCTTGGACCCACTGGGCACAGATACGCAGTATTTT
CASSLDPLGTDTQYF
>NA|TRBJ1-3|TRBD1|TRBV6-1
TGTGCCAGCAGTGACGGGACAGCTAGAAACACCATATATTTT
CASSDGTARNTIYF
>NA|TRBJ2-1|TRBD1|TRBV5-4
TGTGCCAGCAGCTCCCGAGGGGGCGATGAGCAGTTCTTC
CASSSRGGDEQFF
>NA|TRBJ2-7|TRBD1|TRBV11-2
TGTGCCAGCAGCTTAGATTTGGGGACAGGGGCGACCTACGAGCAGTACTTC
CASSLDLGTGATYEQYF
>NA|TRBJ1-5|NA|TRBV21-1
TGTGCCAGCAGCAAACCGACAGGGAAAGGGAATCAGCCCCAGCATTTT
CASSKPTGKGNQPQHF
>NA|TRBJ1-6|NA|TRBV4-1
TGCGCCAGCAGCCAAAAGCTGCGGGGGCCCAGAATCAATTCACCCCTCCACTTT
CASSQKLRGPRINSPLHF
>NA|TRBJ2-2|TRBD1|TRBV19
TGTGCCAGTACCGACAGGGGGCACACCGGGGAGCTGTTTTTT
CASTDRGHTGELFF
>NA|TRBJ2-3|TRBD1|TRBV5-1
TGCGCCAGCAGCCGCCCGGGACAGGGGAGCACAGATACGCAGTATTTT
CASSRPGQGSTDTQYF
>once|TRBJ1-1|NA|TRBV6-4
TGTGCCAGCAGTGACAATGAGGGAACTGGATCCACTGAAGCTTTCTTT
CASSDNEGTGSTEAFF
>once|TRBJ2-6|TRBD1|TRBV6-1
TGTGCCAGCAGTGATCAGGGGGCTGGGGCCAACGGCCTGACTTTC
CASSDQGAGANGLTF
>NA|TRBJ1-4|TRBD1|TRBV2
TGTGCCAGCAGTGAAGCGGTGACAGGGTATTGGGAAAAACTGTTTTTT
CASSEAVTGYWEKLFF
>NA|TRBJ1-4|TRBD1|TRBV7-9
TGTTCCAGCAGCTCCGTGGACAGGGGCAGCGAAAAACTGTTTTTT
CSSSSVDRGSEKLFF
>NA|TRBJ1-2|NA|TRBV27
TGTGCCAGCAGTTTCGCAAGGACTATTAACTATGGCTACACCTTC
CASSFARTINYGYTF